This T cell receptor beta chain is from a study of regulatory T cells in long-lasting Graves disease. HTBI primers from iRepertoire and Arm-PCR of CDR3 regions yielded the TCR beta libraries. TCRdb re-analysed the multiplex PCR reads in MiXCR, keeping a single row per CDR3 protein. The sample comprises about 460,000 distinct CDR3 sequences, 22% of which are singletons, and around 12% rests with the top ten. The time point denotes: persistent/refractory GD, antithyroid drugs over 5 years with positive TRAb. The TCR library was made from RNA that had been extracted from PBMCs in TRIzol. This clonotype was observed at least ten times. The V end lost 3 bases, the J end lost 5 bases, and 13 bases lay between the germline ends. The CDR3 consists of 15 residues.

The specimen comprised peripheral blood mononuclear cells (PBMCs), sampled when the disease was refractory, from a patient treated with antithyroid drugs. The receptor was isolated from a female donor with Graves disease. V usage is TRBV12-3 or TRBV12-4 and J usage is TRBJ2-2; a weak D match, TRBD2 (5 bases). The CDR3 sequence: CASSFLAERTGELFF. CDR3 nucleotides: TGTGCCAGCAGTTTTCTGGCCGAGCGGACCGGGGAGCTGTTTTTT.